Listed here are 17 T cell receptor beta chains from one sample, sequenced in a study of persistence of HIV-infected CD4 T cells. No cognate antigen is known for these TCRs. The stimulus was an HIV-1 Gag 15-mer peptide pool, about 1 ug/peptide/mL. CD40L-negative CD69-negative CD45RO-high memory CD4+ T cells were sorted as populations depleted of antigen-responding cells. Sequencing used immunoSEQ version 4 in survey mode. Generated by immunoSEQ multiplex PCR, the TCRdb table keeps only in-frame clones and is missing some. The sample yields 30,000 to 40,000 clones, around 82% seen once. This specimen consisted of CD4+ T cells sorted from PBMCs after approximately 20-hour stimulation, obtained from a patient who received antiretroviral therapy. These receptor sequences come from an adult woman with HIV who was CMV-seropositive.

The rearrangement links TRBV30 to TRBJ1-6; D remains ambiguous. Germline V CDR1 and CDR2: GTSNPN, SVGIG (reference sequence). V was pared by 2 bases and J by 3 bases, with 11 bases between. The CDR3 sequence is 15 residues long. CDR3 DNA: TGTGCCTGGAGTATGGCAGCAAGCTATAATTCACCCCTCCACTTT. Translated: CAWSMAASYNSPLHF.

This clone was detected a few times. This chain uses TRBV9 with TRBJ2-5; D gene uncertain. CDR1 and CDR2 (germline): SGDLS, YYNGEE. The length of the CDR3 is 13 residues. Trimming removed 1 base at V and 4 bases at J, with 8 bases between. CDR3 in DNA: TGTGCCAGCAGCGTAAATACTGGAGAGACCCAGTACTTC. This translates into CASSVNTGETQYF.

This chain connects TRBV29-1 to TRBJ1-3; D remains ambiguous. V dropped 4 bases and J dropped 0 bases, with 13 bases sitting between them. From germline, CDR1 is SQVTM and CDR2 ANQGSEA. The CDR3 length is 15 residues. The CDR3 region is CSVGAASNSGNTIYF. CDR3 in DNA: TGCAGCGTTGGTGCAGCCTCAAACTCTGGAAACACCATATATTTT.

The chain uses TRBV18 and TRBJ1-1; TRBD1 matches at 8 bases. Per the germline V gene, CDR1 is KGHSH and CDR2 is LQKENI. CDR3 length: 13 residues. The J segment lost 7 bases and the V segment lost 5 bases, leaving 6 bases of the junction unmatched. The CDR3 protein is CASSLQGVGEAFF. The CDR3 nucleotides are TGTGCCAGCTCATTACAGGGGGTTGGTGAAGCTTTCTTT.

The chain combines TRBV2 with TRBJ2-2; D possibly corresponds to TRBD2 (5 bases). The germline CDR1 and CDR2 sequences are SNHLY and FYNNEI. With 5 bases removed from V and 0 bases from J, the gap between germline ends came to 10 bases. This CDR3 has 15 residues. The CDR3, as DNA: TGTGCCAGCAGTCCCCCGGGGTCGAACACCGGGGAGCTGTTTTTT. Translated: CASSPPGSNTGELFF.

The CDR3 loop is CASSLQGYNSPLHF. CDR3 sequence (DNA): TGTGCCAGCAGCTTGCAGGGCTATAATTCACCCCTCCACTTT. The chain recombines TRBV5-6 with TRBJ1-6; TRBD1 might be the D (5 bases). CDR1 and CDR2 (germline): SGHDT, YYEEEE. There are 14 residues in the CDR3. Trimming removed 1 base from V and 3 bases from J, with 5 bases in between.

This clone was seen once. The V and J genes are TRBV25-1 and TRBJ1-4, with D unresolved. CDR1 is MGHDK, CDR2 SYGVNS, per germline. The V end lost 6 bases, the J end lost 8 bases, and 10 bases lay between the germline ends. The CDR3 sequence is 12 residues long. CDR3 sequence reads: CASSPLGEKLFF. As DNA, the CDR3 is TGTGCCAGCAGCCCACTTGGGGAAAAACTGTTTTTT.

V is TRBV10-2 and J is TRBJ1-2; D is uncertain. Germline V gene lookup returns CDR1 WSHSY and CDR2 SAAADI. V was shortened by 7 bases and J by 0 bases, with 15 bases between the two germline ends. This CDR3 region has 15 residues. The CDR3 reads CASNPQPGSNYGYTF. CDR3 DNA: TGCGCCAGCAACCCCCAACCAGGTTCTAACTATGGCTACACCTTC.

The DNA of the CDR3 is TGTGCCAGCAGCGCCGGACAGGGCGGCTATGGCTACACCTTC. As protein: CASSAGQGGYGYTF. This chain uses TRBV9 with TRBJ1-2; 8 bases fit TRBD1. Germline V CDR1 and CDR2: SGDLS, YYNGEE. The CDR3 consists of 14 residues. J lost 4 bases, V lost 3 bases, and 5 bases had no gene match.

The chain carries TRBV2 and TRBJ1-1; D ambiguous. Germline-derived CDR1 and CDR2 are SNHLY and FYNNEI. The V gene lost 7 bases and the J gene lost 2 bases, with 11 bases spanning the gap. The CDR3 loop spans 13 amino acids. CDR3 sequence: CASNVDTNTEAFF. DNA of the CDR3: TGTGCCAGCAACGTCGACACTAACACTGAAGCTTTCTTT. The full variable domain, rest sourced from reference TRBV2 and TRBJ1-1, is EPEVTQTPSHQVTQMGQEVILRCVPISNHLYFYWYRQILGQKVEFLVSFYNNEISEKSEIFDDQFSVERPDGSNFTLKIRSTKLEDSAMYFCASNVDTNTEAFFGQGTRLTVV.

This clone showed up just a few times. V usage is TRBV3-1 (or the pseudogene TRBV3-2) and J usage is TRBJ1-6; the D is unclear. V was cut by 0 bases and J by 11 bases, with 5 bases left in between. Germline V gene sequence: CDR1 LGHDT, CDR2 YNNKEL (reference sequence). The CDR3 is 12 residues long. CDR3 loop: CASSQEGTPLHF. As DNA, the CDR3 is TGTGCCAGCAGCCAAGAAGGGACACCCCTCCACTTT.

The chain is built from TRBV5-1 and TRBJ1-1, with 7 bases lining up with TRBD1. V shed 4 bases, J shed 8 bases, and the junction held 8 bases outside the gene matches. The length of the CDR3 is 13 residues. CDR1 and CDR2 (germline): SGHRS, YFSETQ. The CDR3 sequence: CASSAAGGREAFF. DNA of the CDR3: TGCGCCAGCAGCGCGGCAGGGGGTCGAGAAGCTTTCTTT.

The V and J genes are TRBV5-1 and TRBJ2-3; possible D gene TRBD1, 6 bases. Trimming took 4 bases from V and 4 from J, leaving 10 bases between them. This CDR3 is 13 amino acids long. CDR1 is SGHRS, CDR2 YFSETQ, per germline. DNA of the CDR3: TGCGCCAGCAGCCACAGGGAATCAGATACGCAGTATTTT. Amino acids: CASSHRESDTQYF. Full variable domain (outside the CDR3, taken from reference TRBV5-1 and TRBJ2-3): KAGVTQTPRYLIKTRGQQVTLSCSPISGHRSVSWYQQTPGQGLQFLFEYFSETQRNKGNFPGRFSGRQFSNSRSEMNVSTLELGDSALYLCASSHRESDTQYFGPGTRLTVL.

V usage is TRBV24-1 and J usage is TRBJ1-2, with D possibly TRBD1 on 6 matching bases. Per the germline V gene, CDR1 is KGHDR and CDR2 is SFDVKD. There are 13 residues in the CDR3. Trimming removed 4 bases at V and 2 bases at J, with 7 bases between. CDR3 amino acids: CATSDGGNYGYTF. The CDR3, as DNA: TGTGCCACCAGTGACGGGGGCAACTATGGCTACACCTTC.

The CDR3 DNA is TGTGCCAGCAGTGGCGGGAATGAGCAGTTCTTC. This sequence encodes CASSGGNEQFF. The gene calls are TRBV25-1 and TRBJ2-1; D might be TRBD2 (5 bases). The CDR3 length is 11 residues. Germline-derived CDR1 and CDR2 are MGHDK and SYGVNS. The germline V and J ends were trimmed by 4 bases and 7 bases, with 5 bases remaining between them.

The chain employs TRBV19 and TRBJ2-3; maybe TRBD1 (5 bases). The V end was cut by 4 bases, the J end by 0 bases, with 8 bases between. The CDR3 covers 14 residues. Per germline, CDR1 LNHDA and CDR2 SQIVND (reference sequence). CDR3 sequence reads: CASSRQLSTDTQYF. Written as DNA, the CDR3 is TGTGCCAGTAGTAGACAGCTTAGCACAGATACGCAGTATTTT.

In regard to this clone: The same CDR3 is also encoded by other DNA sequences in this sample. The CDR3 DNA reads TGTGCCAGCAGTGAGAGCAATCAGCCCCAGCATTTT. Encoded protein: CASSESNQPQHF. This chain uses TRBV2 with TRBJ1-5; D unclear. The V end lost 3 bases, the J end lost 1 base, and 1 base lay between the germline ends. CDR1 and CDR2 from the germline V gene are SNHLY and FYNNEI. The CDR3 extends over 12 amino acids.